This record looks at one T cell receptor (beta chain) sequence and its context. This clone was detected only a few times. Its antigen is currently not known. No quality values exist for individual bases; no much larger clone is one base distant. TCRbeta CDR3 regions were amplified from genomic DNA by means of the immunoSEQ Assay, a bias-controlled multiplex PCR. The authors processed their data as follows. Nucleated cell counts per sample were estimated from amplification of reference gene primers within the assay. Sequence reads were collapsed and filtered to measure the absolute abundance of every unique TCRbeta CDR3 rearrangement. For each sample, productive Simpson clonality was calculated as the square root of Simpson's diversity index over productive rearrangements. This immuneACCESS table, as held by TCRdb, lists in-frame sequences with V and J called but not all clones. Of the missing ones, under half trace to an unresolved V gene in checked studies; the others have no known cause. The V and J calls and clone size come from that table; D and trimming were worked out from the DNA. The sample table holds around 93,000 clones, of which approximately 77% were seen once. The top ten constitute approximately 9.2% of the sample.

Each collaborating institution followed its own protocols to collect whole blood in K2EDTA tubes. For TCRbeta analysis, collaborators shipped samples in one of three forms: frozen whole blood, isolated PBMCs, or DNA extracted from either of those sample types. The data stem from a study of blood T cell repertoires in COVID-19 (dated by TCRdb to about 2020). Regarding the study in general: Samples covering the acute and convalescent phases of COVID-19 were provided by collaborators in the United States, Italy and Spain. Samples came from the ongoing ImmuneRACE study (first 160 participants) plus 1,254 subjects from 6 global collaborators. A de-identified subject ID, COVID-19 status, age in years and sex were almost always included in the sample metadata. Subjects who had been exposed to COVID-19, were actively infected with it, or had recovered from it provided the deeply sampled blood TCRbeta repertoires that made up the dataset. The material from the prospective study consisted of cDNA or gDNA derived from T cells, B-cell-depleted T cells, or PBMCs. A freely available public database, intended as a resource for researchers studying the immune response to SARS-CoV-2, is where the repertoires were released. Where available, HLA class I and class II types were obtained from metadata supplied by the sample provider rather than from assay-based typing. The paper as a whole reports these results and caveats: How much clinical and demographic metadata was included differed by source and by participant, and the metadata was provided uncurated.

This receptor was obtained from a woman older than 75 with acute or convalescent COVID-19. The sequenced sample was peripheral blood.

CDR3 reads: CAISDPGRGQPQHF. The nucleotide sequence reads TGTGCCATCAGTGATCCAGGGCGGGGCCAGCCCCAGCATTTT. The sequence joins TRBV10-3 to TRBJ1-5, with TRBD1 as a weak D call on 5 bases. There are 14 amino acids in the CDR3, from cysteine to phenylalanine inclusive. Of the read, only the CDR3 DNA is kept; its 42 bases are in frame from base 1. The germline V gene encodes CDR1 ENHRY and CDR2 SYGVKD. Trimming costs V 3 bases and J 7 bases, and their ends lie 13 bases apart.